This T cell receptor beta chain is from a study of T cells in localized non-small cell lung cancer. Whole-study findings and limits: In adjacent lung appeared a median about 58 of the top 100 tumor clones.

Trimming took off 2 bases at V and 5 bases at J, with 15 bases between the two ends. This CDR3 has 15 residues. Germline V gives CDR1 WSHSY, CDR2 SAAADI. Sequencing used immunoSEQ multiplex PCR; TCRdb keeps in-frame clones, though not all of them. The sample has about 760 clones; roughly 25% are singletons. This clone has just one count. Its antigen is undetermined. This chain links TRBV10-2 with TRBJ1-1, with D maybe TRBD1 (6 bases). The sequencing here drew on lung tumor tissue, taken before any cancer treatment. This clonotype was obtained from a male donor older than 55 with stage III squamous cell lung carcinoma. CDR3 protein: CASSERETGTTEAFF. The CDR3 coding sequence is TGCGCCAGCAGTGAGCGGGAAACAGGGACAACTGAAGCTTTCTTT.